Described below is a single T cell receptor (beta chain) sequence and its context. From the 5' RACE reads, TCRdb called clonotypes with MiXCR, one entry per CDR3 protein. There are 340,000 or so distinct CDR3 sequences in the sample; under 15% occur only once, and 20% to 25% lies in the top ten. From germline, CDR1 is MNHNS and CDR2 SASEGT. The CDR3 is made up of 14 amino acids. The J segment lost 4 bases and the V segment lost 4 bases, leaving 5 bases of the junction unmatched. The data derive from a study of T-cell memory formation after mild COVID-19. The sequence was collected from a man aged 18 to 29 who had mild COVID-19 (a few samples of this study predate the infection). Cell type and time point are not known. The rearrangement links TRBV6-1 to TRBJ1-2, with 8 nucleotides matching TRBD1. Sample: PBMCs or a T cell subset sorted from them (not recorded which). The CDR3 bases are TGTGCCAGCAGTGCGGACAGGGCTGGCTATGGCTACACCTTC. Translated, it gives CASSADRAGYGYTF.